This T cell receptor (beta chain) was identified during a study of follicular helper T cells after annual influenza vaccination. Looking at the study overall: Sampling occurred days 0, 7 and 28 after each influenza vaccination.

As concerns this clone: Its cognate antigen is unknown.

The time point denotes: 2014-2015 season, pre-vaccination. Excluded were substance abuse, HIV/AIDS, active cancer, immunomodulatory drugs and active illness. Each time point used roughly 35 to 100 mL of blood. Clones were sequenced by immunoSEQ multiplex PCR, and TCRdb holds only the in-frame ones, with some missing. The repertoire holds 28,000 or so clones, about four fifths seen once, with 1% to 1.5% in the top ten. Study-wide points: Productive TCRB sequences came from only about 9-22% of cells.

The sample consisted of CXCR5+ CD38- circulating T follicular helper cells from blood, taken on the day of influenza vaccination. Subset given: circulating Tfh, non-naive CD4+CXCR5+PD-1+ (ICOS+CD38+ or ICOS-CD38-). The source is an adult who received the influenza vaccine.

DNA of the CDR3: TGTGCCAGCAGCGCCAGGACAGGGGGCGGCGAGCAGTACTTC. Translated, it gives CASSARTGGGEQYF. The chain couples TRBV7-2 to TRBJ2-7; 11 bases are shared with TRBD1. The CDR3 spans 14 residues. The germline V gene encodes CDR1 SGHTA and CDR2 FQGNSA. V lost 5 bases and J lost 6; bases outside the gene matches: 6.